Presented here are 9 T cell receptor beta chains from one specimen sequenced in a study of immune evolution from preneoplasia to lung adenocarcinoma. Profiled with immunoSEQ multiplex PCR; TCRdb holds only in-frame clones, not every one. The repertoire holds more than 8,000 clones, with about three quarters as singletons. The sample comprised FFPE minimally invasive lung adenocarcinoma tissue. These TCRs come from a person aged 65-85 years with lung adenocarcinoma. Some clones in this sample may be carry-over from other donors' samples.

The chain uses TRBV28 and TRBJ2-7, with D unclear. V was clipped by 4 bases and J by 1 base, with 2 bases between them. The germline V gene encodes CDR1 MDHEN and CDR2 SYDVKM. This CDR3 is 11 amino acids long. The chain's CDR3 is CASSSSYEQYF. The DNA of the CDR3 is TGTGCCAGCAGTTCGTCCTACGAGCAGTACTTC. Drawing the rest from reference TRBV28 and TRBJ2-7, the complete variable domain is DVKVTQSSRYLVKRTGEKVFLECVQDMDHENMFWYRQDPGLGLRLIYFSYDVKMKEKGDIPEGYSVSREKKERFSLILESASTNQTSMYLCASSSSYEQYFGPGTRLTVT.

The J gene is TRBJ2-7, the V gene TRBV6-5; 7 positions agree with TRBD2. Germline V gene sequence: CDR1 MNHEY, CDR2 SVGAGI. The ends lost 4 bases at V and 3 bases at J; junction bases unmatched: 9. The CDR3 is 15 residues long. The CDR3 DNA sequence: TGTGCCAGCAGTTTATTGGCGGGAGCGGGCTACGAGCAGTACTTC. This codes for CASSLLAGAGYEQYF.

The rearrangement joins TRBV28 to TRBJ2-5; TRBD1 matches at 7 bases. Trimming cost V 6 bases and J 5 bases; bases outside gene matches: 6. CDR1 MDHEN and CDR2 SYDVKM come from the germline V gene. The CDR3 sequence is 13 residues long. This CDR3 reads CASRKQGYETQYF. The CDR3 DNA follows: TGTGCCAGCAGGAAACAGGGGTATGAGACCCAGTACTTC.

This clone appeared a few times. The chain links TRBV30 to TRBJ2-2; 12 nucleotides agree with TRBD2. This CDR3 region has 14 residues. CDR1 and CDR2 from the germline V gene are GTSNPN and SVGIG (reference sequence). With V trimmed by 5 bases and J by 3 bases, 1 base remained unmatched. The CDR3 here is CAWGTSGYTGELFF. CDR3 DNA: TGTGCCTGGGGGACTAGCGGGTACACCGGGGAGCTGTTTTTT. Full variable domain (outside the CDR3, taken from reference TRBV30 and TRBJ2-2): SQTIHQWPATLVQPVGSPLSLECTVEGTSNPNLYWYRQAAGRGLQLLFYSVGIGQISSEVPQNLSASRPQDRQFILSSKKLLLSDSGFYLCAWGTSGYTGELFFGEGSRLTVL.

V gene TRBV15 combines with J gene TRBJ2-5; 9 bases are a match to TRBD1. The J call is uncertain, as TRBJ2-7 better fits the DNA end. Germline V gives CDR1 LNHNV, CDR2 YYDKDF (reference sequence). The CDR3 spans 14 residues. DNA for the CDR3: TGTGCCACCAGCCCGGGACAGGGTACCTACGAGCAGTACTTC. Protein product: CATSPGQGTYEQYF.

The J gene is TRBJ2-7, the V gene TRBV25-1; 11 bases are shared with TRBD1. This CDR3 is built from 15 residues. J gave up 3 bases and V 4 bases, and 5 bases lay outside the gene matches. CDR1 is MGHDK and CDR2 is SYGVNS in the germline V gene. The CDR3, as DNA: TGTGCCAGCAGTGCGTCCGGGACAGGGGGCTACGAGCAGTACTTC. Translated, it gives CASSASGTGGYEQYF.

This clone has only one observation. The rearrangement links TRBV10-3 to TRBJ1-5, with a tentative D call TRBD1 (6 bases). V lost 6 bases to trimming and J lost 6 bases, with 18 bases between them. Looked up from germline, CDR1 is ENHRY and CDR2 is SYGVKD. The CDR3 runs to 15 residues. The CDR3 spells CAIRSDRGASQPQHF. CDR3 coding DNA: TGTGCCATCAGATCGGACAGAGGAGCTAGTCAGCCCCAGCATTTT.

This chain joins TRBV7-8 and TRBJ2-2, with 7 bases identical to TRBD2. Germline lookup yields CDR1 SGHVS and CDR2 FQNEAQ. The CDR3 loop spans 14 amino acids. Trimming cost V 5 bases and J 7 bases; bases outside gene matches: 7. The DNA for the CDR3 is TGTGCCAGCAGCCGAGAGGGAGGGGACGGGGAGCTGTTTTTT. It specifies CASSREGGDGELFF.

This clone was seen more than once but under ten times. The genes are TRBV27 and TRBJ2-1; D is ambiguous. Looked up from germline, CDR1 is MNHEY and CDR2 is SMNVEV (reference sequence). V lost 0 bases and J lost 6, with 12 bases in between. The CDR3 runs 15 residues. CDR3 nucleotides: TGTGCCAGCAGTTTATCGTGGGTTGGTTTCAATGAGCAGTTCTTC. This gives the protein CASSLSWVGFNEQFF.